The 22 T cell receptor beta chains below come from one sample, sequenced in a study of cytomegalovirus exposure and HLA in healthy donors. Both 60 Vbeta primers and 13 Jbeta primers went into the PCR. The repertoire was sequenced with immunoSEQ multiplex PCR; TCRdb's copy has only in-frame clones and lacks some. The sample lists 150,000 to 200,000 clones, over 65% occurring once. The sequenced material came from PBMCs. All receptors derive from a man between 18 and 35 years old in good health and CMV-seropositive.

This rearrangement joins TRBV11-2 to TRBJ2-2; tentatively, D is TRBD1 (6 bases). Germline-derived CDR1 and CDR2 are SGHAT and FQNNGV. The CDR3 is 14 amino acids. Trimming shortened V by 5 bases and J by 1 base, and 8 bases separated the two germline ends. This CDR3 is CASSADRNTGELFF. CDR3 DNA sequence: TGTGCCAGCAGCGCGGACAGGAACACCGGGGAGCTGTTTTTT.

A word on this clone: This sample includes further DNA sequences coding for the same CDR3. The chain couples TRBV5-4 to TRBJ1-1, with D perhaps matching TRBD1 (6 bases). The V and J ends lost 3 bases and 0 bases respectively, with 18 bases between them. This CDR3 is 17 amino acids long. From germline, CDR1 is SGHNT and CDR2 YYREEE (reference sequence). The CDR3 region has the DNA TGTGCCAGCAGCTCTGACCCTTCCGGACAGCTGAACACTGAAGCTTTCTTT. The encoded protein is CASSSDPSGQLNTEAFF.

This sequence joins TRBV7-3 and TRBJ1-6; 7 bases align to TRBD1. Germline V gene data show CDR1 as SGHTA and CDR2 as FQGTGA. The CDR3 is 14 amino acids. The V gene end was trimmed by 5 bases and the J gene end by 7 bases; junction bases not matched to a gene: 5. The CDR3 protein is CASSKGTENSPLHF. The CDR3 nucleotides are TGTGCCAGCAGCAAAGGGACAGAAAATTCACCCCTCCACTTT.

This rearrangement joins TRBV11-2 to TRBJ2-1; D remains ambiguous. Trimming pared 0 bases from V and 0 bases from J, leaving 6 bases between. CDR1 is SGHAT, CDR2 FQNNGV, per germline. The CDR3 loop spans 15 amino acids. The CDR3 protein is CASSLEGPSYNEQFF. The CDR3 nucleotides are TGTGCCAGCAGCTTAGAGGGCCCCTCCTACAATGAGCAGTTCTTC.

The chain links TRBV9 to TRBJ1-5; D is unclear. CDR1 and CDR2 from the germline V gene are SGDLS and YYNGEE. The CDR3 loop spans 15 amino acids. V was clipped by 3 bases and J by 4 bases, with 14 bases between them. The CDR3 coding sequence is TGTGCCAGCAGCGCCGAGGGAACAGTTAATCAGCCCCAGCATTTT. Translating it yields CASSAEGTVNQPQHF.

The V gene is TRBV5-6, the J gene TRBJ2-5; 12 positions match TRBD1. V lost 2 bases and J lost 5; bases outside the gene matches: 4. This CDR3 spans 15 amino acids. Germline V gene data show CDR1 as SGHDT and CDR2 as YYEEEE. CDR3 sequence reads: CASSFGDRGLETQYF. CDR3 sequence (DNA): TGTGCCAGCAGCTTCGGGGACAGGGGGCTGGAGACCCAGTACTTC.

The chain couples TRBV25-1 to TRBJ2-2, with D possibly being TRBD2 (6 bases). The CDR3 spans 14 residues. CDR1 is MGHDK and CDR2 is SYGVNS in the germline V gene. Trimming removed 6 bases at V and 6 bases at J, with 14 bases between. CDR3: CASSEKAGSGELFF. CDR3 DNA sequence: TGTGCCAGCAGCGAAAAGGCGGGGTCCGGGGAGCTGTTTTTT.

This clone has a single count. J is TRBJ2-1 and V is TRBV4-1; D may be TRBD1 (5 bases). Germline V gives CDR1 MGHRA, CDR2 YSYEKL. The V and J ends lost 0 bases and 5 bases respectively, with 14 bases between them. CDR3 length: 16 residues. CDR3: CASSQDRGSAHNEQFF. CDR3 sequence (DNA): TGCGCCAGCAGCCAAGATAGGGGAAGCGCCCACAATGAGCAGTTCTTC.

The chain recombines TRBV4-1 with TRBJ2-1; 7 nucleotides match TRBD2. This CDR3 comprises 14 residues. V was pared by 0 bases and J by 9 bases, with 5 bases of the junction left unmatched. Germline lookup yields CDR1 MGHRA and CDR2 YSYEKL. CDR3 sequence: CASSQDRTRAEQFF. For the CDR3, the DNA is TGCGCCAGCAGCCAAGATAGGACTAGGGCTGAGCAGTTCTTC.

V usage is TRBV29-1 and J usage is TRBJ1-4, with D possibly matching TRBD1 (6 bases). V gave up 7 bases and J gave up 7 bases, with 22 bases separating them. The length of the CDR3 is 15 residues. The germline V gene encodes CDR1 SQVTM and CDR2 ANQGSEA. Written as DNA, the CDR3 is TGCAGCGCCGCGGCGGGGGCGAGTCCCCTTGAAAAACTGTTTTTT. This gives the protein CSAAAGASPLEKLFF.

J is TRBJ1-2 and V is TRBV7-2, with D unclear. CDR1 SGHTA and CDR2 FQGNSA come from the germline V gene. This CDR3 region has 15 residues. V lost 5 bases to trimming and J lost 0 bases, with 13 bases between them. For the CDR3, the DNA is TGTGCCAGCAGCCCGGCTATCACAGCTAACTATGGCTACACCTTC. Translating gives CASSPAITANYGYTF.

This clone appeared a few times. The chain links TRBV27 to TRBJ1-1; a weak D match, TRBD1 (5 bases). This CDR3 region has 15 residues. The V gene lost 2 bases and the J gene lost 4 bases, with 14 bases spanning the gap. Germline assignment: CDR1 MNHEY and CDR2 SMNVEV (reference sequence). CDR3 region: CASSLIGGMGTEAFF. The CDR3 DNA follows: TGTGCCAGCAGTTTAATTGGGGGGATGGGCACTGAAGCTTTCTTT.

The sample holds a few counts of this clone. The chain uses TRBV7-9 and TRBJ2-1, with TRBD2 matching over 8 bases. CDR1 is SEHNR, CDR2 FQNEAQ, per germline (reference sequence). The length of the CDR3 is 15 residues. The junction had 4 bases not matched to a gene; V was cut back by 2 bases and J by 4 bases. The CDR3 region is CASSLSGGNYNEQFF. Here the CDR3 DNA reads TGTGCCAGCAGCTTAAGCGGGGGTAATTACAATGAGCAGTTCTTC.

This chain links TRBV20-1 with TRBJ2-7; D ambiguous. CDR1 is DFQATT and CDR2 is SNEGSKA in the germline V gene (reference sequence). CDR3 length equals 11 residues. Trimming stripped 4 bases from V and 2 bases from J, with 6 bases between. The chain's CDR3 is CSATGPYEQYV. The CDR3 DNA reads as TGCAGTGCTACAGGCCCCTACGAGCAGTACGTC.

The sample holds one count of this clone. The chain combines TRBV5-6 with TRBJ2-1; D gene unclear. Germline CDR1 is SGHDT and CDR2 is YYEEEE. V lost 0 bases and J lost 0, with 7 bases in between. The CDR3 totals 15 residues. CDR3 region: CASSLVTYSYNEQFF. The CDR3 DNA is TGTGCCAGCAGCTTGGTGACTTACTCCTACAATGAGCAGTTCTTC.

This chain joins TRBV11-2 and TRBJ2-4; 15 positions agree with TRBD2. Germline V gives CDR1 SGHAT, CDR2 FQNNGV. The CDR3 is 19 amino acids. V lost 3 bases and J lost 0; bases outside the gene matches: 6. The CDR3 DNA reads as TGTGCCAGCAGCTTTGGCGGACTAGCGGGAGGGGTAGCCAAAAACATTCAGTACTTC. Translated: CASSFGGLAGGVAKNIQYF.

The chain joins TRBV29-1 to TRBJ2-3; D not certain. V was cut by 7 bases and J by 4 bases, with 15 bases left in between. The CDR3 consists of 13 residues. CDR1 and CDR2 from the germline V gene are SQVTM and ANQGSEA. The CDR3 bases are TGCAGCGCCGTGAGTCCTGCGGCAGATACGCAGTATTTT. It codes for CSAVSPAADTQYF.

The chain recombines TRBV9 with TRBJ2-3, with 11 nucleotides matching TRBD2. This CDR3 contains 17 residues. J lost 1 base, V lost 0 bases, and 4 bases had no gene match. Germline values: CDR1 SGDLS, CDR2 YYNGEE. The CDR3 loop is CASSVGSSGRGTDTQYF. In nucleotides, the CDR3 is TGTGCCAGCAGCGTAGGAAGTAGCGGGAGGGGCACAGATACGCAGTATTTT.

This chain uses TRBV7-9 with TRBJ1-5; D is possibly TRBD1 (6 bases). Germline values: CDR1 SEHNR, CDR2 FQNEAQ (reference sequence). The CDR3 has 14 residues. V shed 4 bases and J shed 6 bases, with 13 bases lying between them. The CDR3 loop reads CASSSQGQSQPQHF. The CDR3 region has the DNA TGTGCCAGCAGCTCCCAGGGACAAAGTCAGCCCCAGCATTTT.

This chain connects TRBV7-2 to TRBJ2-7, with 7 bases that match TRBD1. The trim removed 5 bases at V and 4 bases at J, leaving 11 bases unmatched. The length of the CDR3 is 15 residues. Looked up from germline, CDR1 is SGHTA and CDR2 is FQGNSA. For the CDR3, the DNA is TGTGCCAGCAGCCCCGACAGGGATTCCGCTTACGAGCAGTACGTC. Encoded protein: CASSPDRDSAYEQYV.

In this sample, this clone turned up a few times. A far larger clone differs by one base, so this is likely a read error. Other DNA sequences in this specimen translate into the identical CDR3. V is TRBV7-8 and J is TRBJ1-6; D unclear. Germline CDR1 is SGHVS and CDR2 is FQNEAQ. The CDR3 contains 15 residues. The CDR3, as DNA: TGCGCCAGCATTTCGGGGAGCTCCTATAATTCACCCCTCCACTTT. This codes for CASISGSSYNSPLHF.

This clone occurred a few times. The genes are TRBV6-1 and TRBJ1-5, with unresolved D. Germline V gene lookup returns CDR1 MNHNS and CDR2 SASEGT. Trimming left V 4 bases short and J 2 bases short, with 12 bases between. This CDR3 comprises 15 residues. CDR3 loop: CASSALMSGNQPQHF. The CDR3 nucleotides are TGTGCCAGCAGTGCGCTAATGTCGGGCAATCAGCCCCAGCATTTT.